This TCR beta chain was documented in a study of persistence of HIV-infected CD4 T cells (TCRdb year 2020). For the wider study: Participants had been on suppressive ART for a median of 8 years. Anti-CD3/anti-CD28 stimulation activated a higher proportion of cells, with a lower memory fraction, than antigen stimulation. The study isolated CMV- and HIV-1 Gag-responding CD4+ T cells from ART-treated individuals to examine antigen-driven clonal expansion of HIV-1-infected cells. Proviral sequencing was used to assess clonality among infected cells, whereas TCRbeta sequencing gauged the clonality of all cells within each sorted population. Peripheral blood samples of up to about 180 mL were obtained at multiple time points, with the exception of two participants, for whom leukapheresis was performed at a single time point. Cross-participant TCR cluster analysis included under ten participants for CMV and 6 or 7 participants for Gag. Here is what the overall study found, with its caveats: Enrichment of degenerate expanded CDR3beta sequences was found in antigen-responding cells, suggesting convergent selection of CD4+ responses to CMV and Gag. A correlation was observed between TCR oligoclonality and proviral oligoclonality within the same sorted populations. Significantly lower TCRbeta richness was observed in CMV- and Gag-responding cells than in anti-CD3/anti-CD28-responding cells, and higher oligoclonality was observed in CMV-responding cells than in CD3/CD28-stimulated and Gag-responding cells. Bulk TCR analyses could not be restricted to the rare CMV-responding cells that actually carried HIV-1 proviruses. The study involved few individuals and tested only a limited range of antigens.

The treatment or condition label, as the study defines it: suppressive antiretroviral therapy. Cells were stimulated with anti-CD3/anti-CD28 magnetic beads as a nonspecific positive control representing the CD4+ T cell repertoire. Responding CD4+ T cells were sorted by upregulation of both CD40 ligand and CD69. HIV-1-infected adults in whom suppressive ART had been started during chronic infection were enrolled as participants. Participants had undetectable plasma HIV-1 RNA below 50 copies/mL for at least 4 years. To be included, participants needed a CD4+ T cell count above 400 cells/uL and a positive CMV serology. Before stimulation, PBMCs were isolated using density centrifugation and then depleted of CD8+ T cells. Stimulation of CD8-depleted PBMCs was carried out for 15 to 20 hours with anti-CD28/CD49d costimulation, CD40-blocking antibody and enfuvirtide, to prevent new infections. Cell sorting was done on a Beckman Coulter MoFlo Legacy or XDP sorter, and dead cells were excluded with propidium iodide. Genomic DNA was extracted with the QIAamp DNA Mini Kit for samples above one million cells, otherwise with the Quick-DNA Microprep Kit.

The immunoSEQ hsTCRB assay version 4 in survey mode was used to sequence TCRbeta repertoires from genomic DNA. For TCRbeta sequencing, genomic DNA was diluted to roughly 10 ng/uL, with up to roughly 1 ug used per sample. In the original analysis: Analysis of the TCRbeta data was done in ImmunoSeq Analyzer 3.0, and diversity was computed on productive nucleotide rearrangements. The improved Chao index was used to estimate lower-bound TCR diversity, and the Gini coefficient was used to estimate clonality using the Immunarch R package. When different nucleotide rearrangements encoded the same CDR3beta amino acid sequence, each rearrangement was treated as a distinct clonotype. Differential abundance analysis identified TCRbeta sequences significantly enriched in antigen-responding cells relative to anti-CD3/anti-CD28-activated cells. GLIPH2 grouped TCRs by predicted peptide-MHC specificity, both within each participant and across combined participant data sets. TCRdb took this table from immuneACCESS and kept in-frame rearrangements with V and J called. Such tables lack part of the clones; where checked against another copy, unresolved V genes explain under half of the gap, and the rest is unexplained. V and J calls and clone size come straight from that table; D and trimming were deduced from the DNA. The sample data list roughly 45,000 clones, and 70% to 90% of these were observed just once. The ten largest account for approximately 0.93% of the sample.

With regard to this clone: The target of this receptor is not known. Base qualities are not provided; no much larger clone lies one nucleotide away.

Based on the germline V gene (reference sequence), the CDR1 and CDR2 sequences are LNHNV and YYDKDF. At the junction V is shortened by 0 bases and J by 8 bases, with 14 bases in between. The CDR3 runs 15 residues from the cysteine to the phenylalanine. Of all the DNA, just the CDR3 is kept, 45 bases in frame from base 1. The clonotype was recovered from an adult man with HIV who was CMV-seropositive. This material consisted of CD4+ T cells sorted from PBMCs after roughly 20-hour stimulation, taken from a patient who received antiretroviral therapy. The sample's cell subset or site label, decoded: CD40L+CD69+ CD4 T cells responding to anti-CD3/anti-CD28 beads, representing the overall repertoire. This chain is built from TRBV15 and TRBJ1-5; matching of 5 bases hints at TRBD1 as the D gene. The DNA sequence is given as TGTGCCACCAGCAGAGATAGGGGCTCTGTGGAGCCCCAGCATTTT. The resulting protein is CATSRDRGSVEPQHF.